What follows are 19 T cell receptor beta chains derived from one specimen sequenced in a study of metastatic and nonmetastatic thyroid tumors. Thyroid surgery had not been preceded by any treatment in any patient. TCRdb re-clonotyped the PCR reads through MiXCR. The data hold more than 25,000 clones, with 20% to 25% observed a single time. The sample comprised blood. Receptors originate from a male donor with papillary thyroid cancer or a benign thyroid nodule (not recorded which). Some clones in this sample may be carry-over from other donors' samples.

In its sample, this clone was seen many times. One junction end disagrees with the germline gene, perhaps due to a read error. Additional DNA sequences in this sample encode the identical CDR3. DNA of the CDR3: TGTGCCAGCAGCTTACGTGAGACAGGGGGTAGCGGCTACACTTTC. Amino acids: CASSLRETGGSGYTF. V gene TRBV7-2 combines with J gene TRBJ1-2, with TRBD1 matching over 9 bases. Germline CDR1 is SGHTA and CDR2 is FQGNSA. This CDR3 has 15 residues.

This clone has a handful of counts. The chain employs TRBV28 and TRBJ1-5; no firm D call. Trimming took off 4 bases at V and 7 bases at J, with 11 bases between the two ends. Germline assignment: CDR1 MDHEN and CDR2 SYDVKM. The CDR3 has 13 amino acids. The CDR3 DNA reads TGTGCCAGCAGTTCACAACGGAGACAGCCCCAGCATTTT. Translation: CASSSQRRQPQHF.

In this sample, this clone turned up many times. This chain links TRBV6-4 with TRBJ2-7; TRBD2 matches 8 bases. CDR1 and CDR2 from the germline V gene are MRHNA and SNTAGT. CDR3 size: 15 residues. V trimming: 7 bases; J trimming: 3 bases; junction bases outside the gene matches: 11. The CDR3 here is CASIPLGTSGYEQYF. CDR3 coding DNA: TGTGCCAGCATTCCTTTGGGGACTAGTGGCTACGAGCAGTACTTC.

The chain is built from TRBV12-3 or TRBV12-4 and TRBJ1-2; 7 bases fit TRBD1. The trim removed 5 bases at V and 6 bases at J, leaving 12 bases unmatched. The CDR3 length is 15 residues. The DNA of the CDR3 is TGTGCCAGCAGTCCCGACAGGGAGGACGACGATGGCTACACCTTC. This sequence encodes CASSPDREDDDGYTF.

This clone was recorded many times. A read error may explain this, as a much larger clone is one base away. Other nucleotide sequences from this sample produce the same CDR3. The chain is built from TRBV4-2 and TRBJ1-3; 7 bases match TRBD1. V gave up 0 bases and J gave up 11 bases; unmatched junction bases: 7. Germline V gives CDR1 LGHNA, CDR2 YNFKEQ. CDR3 length: 14 residues. DNA for the CDR3: TGTGCCAGCAGCCAAGAGACCAGGGGGAACGCCATATATTTT. This encodes CASSQETRGNAIYF.

This clone was seen repeatedly, ten times or more. The chain combines TRBV5-4 with TRBJ2-1, with D possibly TRBD2 on 6 matching bases. Germline loops: CDR1 SGHNT, CDR2 YYREEE (reference sequence). Trimming removed 5 bases from V and 3 bases from J, with 12 bases in between. The CDR3 runs 14 residues. The CDR3 nucleotides read TGTGCCAGCAGTCCCGGGACTTACTACAATGAGCAGTTCTTC. Residues: CASSPGTYYNEQFF.

This clone was seen many times. The chain joins TRBV3-1 to TRBJ2-1; 7 bases are shared with TRBD2. CDR1 and CDR2 from the germline V gene are LGHDT and YNNKEL (reference sequence). The junction had 13 bases not matched to a gene; V was cut back by 0 bases and J by 2 bases. The CDR3 consists of 19 residues. CDR3 sequence (DNA): TGTGCCAGCAGCCAAGAATCCCCCCAGCGGGGAACGACCTACAATGAGCAGTTCTTC. It translates to CASSQESPQRGTTYNEQFF.

V gene TRBV12-3 or TRBV12-4 combines with J gene TRBJ2-7; maybe TRBD2 (6 bases). V was trimmed by 4 bases and J by 3 bases, leaving 16 bases between them. The CDR3 runs 15 residues. CDR3 sequence: CASSSEAGRLYEQYF. CDR3 coding DNA: TGTGCCAGCAGTTCCGAAGCGGGTCGGCTCTACGAGCAGTACTTC.

As for this clone: The junction and the germline gene differ at one end; a read error may be behind it. The V call is TRBV30, the J call TRBJ2-1, with D perhaps matching TRBD1 (6 bases). CDR1 and CDR2 from the germline V gene are GTSNPN and SVGIG (reference sequence). CDR3 length equals 14 residues. CDR3 DNA: TGTGCCTGGAGACTCGGGACAACTTACAATGAGAAGTTCTTC. It yields the protein CAWRLGTTYNEKFF.

The chain has TRBV3-1 and TRBJ1-5; D not certain. The CDR3 consists of 14 residues. V was clipped by 4 bases and J by 2 bases, with 9 bases between them. Germline lookup yields CDR1 LGHDT and CDR2 YNNKEL (reference sequence). The CDR3 DNA reads TGTGCCAGCAGCCTAGATGTCGGCAATCAGCCCCAGCATTTT. It is translated as CASSLDVGNQPQHF.

This clone appeared many times. The genes are TRBV11-3 and TRBJ1-3; D unresolved. Trimming cost V 4 bases and J 4 bases, with 14 bases left between them. Germline CDR1 is SGHNT and CDR2 is YENEEA. The CDR3 has 15 residues. The CDR3 DNA follows: TGTGCCAGCAGCTCCGACCTACCGTCCGGAAACACCATATATTTT. It specifies CASSSDLPSGNTIYF. The full variable domain, its missing parts supplied by reference TRBV11-3 and TRBJ1-3, is EAGVVQSPRYKIIEKKQPVAFWCNPISGHNTLYWYLQNLGQGPELLIRYENEEAVDDSQLPKDRFSAERLKGVDSTLKIQPAELGDSAVYLCASSSDLPSGNTIYFGEGSWLTVV.

This clone occurred many times. At one end, the junction sequence differs from germline, possibly due to a read error. The chain is built from TRBV5-1 and TRBJ2-4; 7 positions agree with TRBD1. The CDR3 runs to 13 residues. Germline CDR1 reads SGHRS; CDR2 reads YFSETQ. The CDR3 DNA reads TGCGCCACCGCTGAGATCCCGACAGGGAAACTGGCGTTC. As protein: CATAEIPTGKLAF.

This clone showed up many times. Other DNA sequences in this specimen translate into the identical CDR3. The rearrangement uses TRBV28 and TRBJ1-1; the D gene is possibly TRBD1 (6 bases). The length of the CDR3 is 16 residues. Germline-derived CDR1 and CDR2 are MDHEN and SYDVKM. Deletions cut 4 bases from V and 4 bases from J, with 19 bases between. The CDR3 spells CASSSQGLATPTEAFF. In DNA form, the CDR3 reads TGTGCCAGCAGTTCCCAGGGGTTGGCAACCCCCACTGAAGCTTTCTTT.

This clone has at least ten counts. The V and J genes are TRBV12-5 and TRBJ2-5; D ambiguous. Germline loops: CDR1 LGHNT, CDR2 FRNRAP. The V and J ends lost 8 bases and 1 base respectively, with 11 bases between them. The CDR3 loop spans 13 amino acids. CDR3 DNA sequence: TGTGCTAGTCACGCGGCAGCCCAAGAGACCCAGTACTTC. Translated, it gives CASHAAAQETQYF.

This clone was seen at least ten times. The chain couples TRBV30 to TRBJ2-7; D possibly matches TRBD1 or TRBD2 (5 bases each). The ends were cut back, 3 bases at V and 0 bases at J, with 18 bases in the middle. The V gene's germline CDR1 is GTSNPN and CDR2 SVGIG (reference sequence). The CDR3 has 16 amino acids. In DNA, the CDR3 is TGTGCCTGGAGGCGACAAACCGGGACGTACTCCTACGAGCAGTACTTC. Amino acid sequence: CAWRRQTGTYSYEQYF.

The sample holds many counts of this clone. The junction shows a germline mismatch at one end, possibly a read error. The chain couples TRBV6-5 to TRBJ1-1, with unresolved D. Germline lookup yields CDR1 MNHEY and CDR2 SVGAGI. The CDR3 runs 14 residues. The chain's CDR3 is CASSHSGANTEAFF. The CDR3, as DNA: TGTGCCAGCAGTCACTCGGGCGCAAACACTGAAGCTTTCTTT.

The chain is built from TRBV27 and TRBJ2-7; D is possibly TRBD2 (6 bases). Germline assignment: CDR1 MNHEY and CDR2 SMNVEV (reference sequence). This CDR3 is 14 amino acids long. V was clipped by 2 bases and J by 3 bases, with 11 bases between them. The CDR3 loop is CASSLRSEGYEQYF. The CDR3 DNA sequence: TGTGCCAGCAGTTTAAGGTCGGAGGGCTACGAGCAGTACTTC.

This clone occurred many times. The chain links TRBV5-4 to TRBJ2-7; TRBD1 aligns across 8 bases. V lost 4 bases to trimming and J lost 5 bases; unmatched junction nucleotides: 8. The CDR3 contains 14 residues. CDR1 SGHNT and CDR2 YYREEE come from the germline V gene (reference sequence). As DNA, the CDR3 is TGTGCCAGCAGCACGAGGACAGGGAGCGACGAGCAGTACTTC. This sequence encodes CASSTRTGSDEQYF.

At least ten counts were recorded for this clone. This rearrangement joins TRBV5-4 to TRBJ2-1, with D tentatively TRBD1 or TRBD2 (5 bases each). Trimming stripped 5 bases from V and 5 bases from J, with 11 bases between. There are 13 residues in the CDR3. Germline V gene data show CDR1 as SGHNT and CDR2 as YYREEE (reference sequence). The DNA of the CDR3 is TGTGCCAGCAGAGGTGGGGACCACAATGAGCAGTTCTTC. Its translation is CASRGGDHNEQFF. Variable domain in full (rest from reference TRBV5-4 and TRBJ2-1): ETGVTQSPTHLIKTRGQQVTLRCSSQSGHNTVSWYQQALGQGPQFIFQYYREEENGRGNFPPRFSGLQFPNYSSELNVNALELDDSALYLCASRGGDHNEQFFGPGTRLTVL.